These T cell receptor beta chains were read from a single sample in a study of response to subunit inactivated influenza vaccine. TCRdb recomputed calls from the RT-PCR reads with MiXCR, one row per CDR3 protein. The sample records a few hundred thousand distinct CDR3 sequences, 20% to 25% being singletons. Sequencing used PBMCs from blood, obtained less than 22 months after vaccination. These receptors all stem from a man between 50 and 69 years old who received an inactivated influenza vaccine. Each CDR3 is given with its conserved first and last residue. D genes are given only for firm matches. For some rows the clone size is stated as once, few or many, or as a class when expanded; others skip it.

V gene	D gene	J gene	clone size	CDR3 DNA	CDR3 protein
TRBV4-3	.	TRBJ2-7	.	TGCGCCAGCAGCCAAGACGGGGAGGGGGCCGGGGAGCAGTACTTC	CASSQDGEGAGEQYF
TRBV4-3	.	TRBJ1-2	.	TGCGCCAGCAGCCAAGATCATGGGGCGGACTATGGCTACACCTTC	CASSQDHGADYGYTF
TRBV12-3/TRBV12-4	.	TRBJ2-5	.	TGTGCCAGCAGTTTACAGGGAATCATTCCAAAGACCCAGTACTTC	CASSLQGIIPKTQYF
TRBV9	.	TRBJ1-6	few	TGTGCCAGCAGCCTCGACTCCCGGCCTAATTCACCCCTCCACTTT	CASSLDSRPNSPLHF
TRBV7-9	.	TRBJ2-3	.	TGTGCCAGCAGCTTTCTTGGACAAACCACAGATACGCAGTATTTT	CASSFLGQTTDTQYF
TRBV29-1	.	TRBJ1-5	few	TGCAGCGTTCGGGGGCACGTAGATCAGCCCCAGCATTTT	CSVRGHVDQPQHF
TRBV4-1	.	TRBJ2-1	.	TGCGCCAGCAGCCAAGTTGCGAGGCAAGAGCAGTTCTTC	CASSQVARQEQFF
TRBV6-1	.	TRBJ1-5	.	TGTGCCAGCAGGGCGGGCCTAATCGACAATCAGCCCCAGCATTTT	CASRAGLIDNQPQHF
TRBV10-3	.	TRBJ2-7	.	TGTGCCATCAGTGAGTCGGGCGAGCAGTACTTC	CAISESGEQYF
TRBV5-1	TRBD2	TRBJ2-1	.	TGCGCCAGCAGCCGCCTTACTAGCGGGGCTTACAATGAGCAGTTCTTC	CASSRLTSGAYNEQFF
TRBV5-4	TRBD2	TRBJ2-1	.	TGTGCCAGCAGCTTGGATCTTAGCGGGAGTTACAATGAGCAGTTCTTC	CASSLDLSGSYNEQFF
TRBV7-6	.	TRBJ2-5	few	TGTGCCAGCAGCTTAACCCCCCGCAGGGTGCAAGAGACCCAGTACTTC	CASSLTPRRVQETQYF
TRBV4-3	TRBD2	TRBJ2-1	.	TGCTCCAGCAGCCAAGGGGTAGCGGGATACAATGAGCAGTTCTTC	CSSSQGVAGYNEQFF
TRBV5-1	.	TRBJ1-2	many	TGCGCCAGCAGCGACAACCCGGGGGGCTACACCTTC	CASSDNPGGYTF
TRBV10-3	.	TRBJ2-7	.	TGTGCCATAACGGATAACAGTGACTCCTACGAGCAGTACTTC	CAITDNSDSYEQYF
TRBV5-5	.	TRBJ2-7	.	TGTGCCAGCAGCCTCGGGCCCGACTATTCCTACGAGCAGTACTTC	CASSLGPDYSYEQYF
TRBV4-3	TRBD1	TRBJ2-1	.	TGCGCCAGCAGCCAATCGGACAGGGCCTACAATGAGCAGTTCTTC	CASSQSDRAYNEQFF
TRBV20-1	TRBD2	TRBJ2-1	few	TGCAGTGCTACCGGGACTAGCGGGGCGGTATGGACCAGCAATGAGCAGTTCTTC	CSATGTSGAVWTSNEQFF
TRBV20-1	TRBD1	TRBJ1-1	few	TGCAGTGCCAGGACAGGAGGCTCGAACACTGAAGCTTTCTTT	CSARTGGSNTEAFF
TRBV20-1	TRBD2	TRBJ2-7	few	TGCAGTGCTTCCCCTTTCCAGCGGGGGGCCAGGGTCTACGAGCAGTACTTC	CSASPFQRGARVYEQYF
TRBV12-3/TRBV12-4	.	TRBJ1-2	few	TGTGCCAGCAGTGGAGGTAATACTAACTATGGCTACACCTTC	CASSGGNTNYGYTF
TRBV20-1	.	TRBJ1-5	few	TGCAGTGCCTCAAGAATGGCTAGGGTTAATCAGCCCCAGCATTTT	CSASRMARVNQPQHF
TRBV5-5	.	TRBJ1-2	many	TGTGCCAGCAGCTTGGAACGGTACTATGGCTACACCTTC	CASSLERYYGYTF
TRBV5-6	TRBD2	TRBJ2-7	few	TGTGCCAGCACCTTGAGCGGGGCCTACGAGCAGTACTTC	CASTLSGAYEQYF
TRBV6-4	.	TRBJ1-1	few	TGTGCCAGCAGCGGGTTCCAAAGAGCGAACACTGAAGCTTTCTTT	CASSGFQRANTEAFF
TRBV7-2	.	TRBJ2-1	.	TGTGCCAGCAGCCCGGAGCCATACAATGAGCAGTTCTTC	CASSPEPYNEQFF